This note documents a single T cell receptor (beta chain) sequence. This clonotype was counted a few times. What antigen it recognizes has not been identified. Qualities for individual bases were not recorded, and no much larger clone is one base off. CDR1 and CDR2, per the germline V gene (reference sequence), are DFQATT and SNEGSKA. CDR3 length: 15 amino acids, cysteine to phenylalanine. CDR3 DNA is the only sequence kept; it has 45 bases, read in frame from the first base. V is shortened by 3 bases, J by 3 bases, and the region joining them spans 12 bases. These data originate in a study of neurological immune-mediated disorders (dated by TCRdb to about 2019). About the investigation overall: Peripheral blood TCR-beta repertoires from HTLV-I-associated myelopathy (HAM/TSP) patients, multiple sclerosis patients and healthy controls were compared by UMI-based sequencing. The cohort was made up of 68 subjects, consisting of roughly 15 HAM/TSP patients, about 34 multiple sclerosis patients and 20 healthy controls. The 90 to 120 TCR-beta libraries covered PBMC samples along with longitudinal samples, technical triplicates, and paired sorted CD4+ and CD8+ T-cell subsets. Longitudinal HAM/TSP and healthy donors were sampled at 3 time-points each (roughly 3-40 month intervals). The research as a whole found: No identical CDR3 amino acid sequences were shared among expanded clones across subjects, suggesting private TCR-beta repertoires in all groups. TCR clonal expansion was greatest in HAM/TSP patients and smallest in MS patients, who ranked below even healthy controls.

cDNA was synthesized by template-switch 5'RACE using a primer with a 10-nucleotide random unique molecular identifier that tagged each TCR transcript. Every sequencing run yielded over 190 million TCR-beta sequences covering 15-18 subjects. The RNeasy kit was used for extraction of total RNA. The KAPA Real-time Library Amplification kit was used to amplify TCR-beta VDJ regions with primers targeting the TCR constant region and the 5'RACE anchor. A first PCR added sample indexes and Illumina adaptors, after which a second PCR increased the library yield. After Ampure bead purification, the roughly 650 bp TCR product was size-selected on a 2% E-gel SizeSelection system. Before pooling, library quality was checked on a Bioanalyzer, concentration was measured with Qubit, and libraries were quantified with the Kapa Library Quantification kit. Paired-end 2 x 150 bp sequencing of the libraries was performed on an Illumina HiSeq 2500. To increase sequence diversity, roughly 24-30% phiX was spiked into each library pool. As for how the authors treated the data: The UMI-based MiGEC pipeline processed quality-filtered reads and removed over 80% of raw TCR sequences during error correction. IMGT germline references were used for alignment of VDJ genes, and clonotypes were defined by a unique CDR3 amino acid sequence together with V-J genes. Clonal expansion, Shannon diversity and CDR3 relatedness (CalcPairwiseDistances, ClusterSamples) were evaluated with VDJtools, and phylogenetic trees were built with CLCbio workbench. A clone was classed as expanded if it had 8 or more unique UMIs, a cutoff based on coefficient-of-variation modelling across technical triplicates. Using fastp at Q25 and MiXCR, TCRdb reprocessed the public reads and kept productive beta chains. Here each entry gathers all rows of one CDR3 protein and keeps the most common genes and DNA. These V and J calls derive from TCRdb rather than the authors' analysis. This sample lists 95,000 to 110,000 distinct CDR3 sequences; 9.5% to 14% were detected once. Approximately 3.3% of the sample is held by the ten biggest clonotypes.

The time point label corresponds to: longitudinal time-point 3. For the unsorted PBMC libraries, 2 million PBMCs were stored in RNAlater at -80 degrees C until RNA extraction and were used to generate the libraries. Peripheral blood was subjected to Ficoll-Hypaque density gradient centrifugation to isolate PBMCs, which were then cryopreserved in liquid nitrogen. What was sequenced was PBMCs. This clonotype was obtained from a female donor with HTLV-1-associated myelopathy (HAM/TSP). The receptor chain draws on TRBV20-1 and TRBJ2-6; the D gene is perhaps TRBD1, from 6 matching bases. The CDR3 loop reads CSASIRGFGANVLTF. The DNA sequence is TGCAGTGCTAGCATCAGGGGCTTTGGGGCCAACGTCCTGACTTTC.